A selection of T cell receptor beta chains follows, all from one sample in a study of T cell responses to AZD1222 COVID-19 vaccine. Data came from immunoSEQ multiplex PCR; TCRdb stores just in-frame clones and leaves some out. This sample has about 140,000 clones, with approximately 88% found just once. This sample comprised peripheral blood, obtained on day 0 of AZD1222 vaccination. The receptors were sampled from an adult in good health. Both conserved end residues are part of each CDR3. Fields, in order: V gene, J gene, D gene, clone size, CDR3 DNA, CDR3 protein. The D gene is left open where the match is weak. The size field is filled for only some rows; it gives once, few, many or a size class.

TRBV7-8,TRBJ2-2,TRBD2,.,TGTGCCAGCAGCGTAGGGGCGGGGACTAGCGGGAGGAGGACCCGCGGGGAGCTGTTTTTT,CASSVGAGTSGRRTRGELFF
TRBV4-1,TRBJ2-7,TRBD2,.,TGCGCCAGCAGCCAAGGGGGAGCGGGAGCTTCCTACGAGCAGTACTTC,CASSQGGAGASYEQYF
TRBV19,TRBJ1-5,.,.,TGTGCCAGTAGTCCGTGGCACCGGAATCATCAGCCCCAGCATTTT,CASSPWHRNHQPQHF
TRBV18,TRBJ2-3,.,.,TGTGCCAGCTCACCACTACAAACAGGGAGCACAGGTACGCAGTATTTT,CASSPLQTGSTGTQYF
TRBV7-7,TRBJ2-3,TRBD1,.,TGTGCTAGCAGCTTAGAGACAGGGGGAACAGATACGCAGTATTTT,CASSLETGGTDTQYF
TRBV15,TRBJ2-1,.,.,TGTGCCACCAGCACTCGTATGAATGAGCAGTTCTTC,CATSTRMNEQFF
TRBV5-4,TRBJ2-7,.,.,TGTGCCAGCAGCCCGAGTCTTTCCTTCAACGAGCAGTACTTC,CASSPSLSFNEQYF
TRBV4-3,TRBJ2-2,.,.,TGCGCCAGCAGCCAAGTCTGGGGCGCAAACACCGGGGAGCTGTTTTTT,CASSQVWGANTGELFF
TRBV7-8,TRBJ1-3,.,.,TGTGCCAGCAGCCGCGGACGAAGCTCTGGAAACACCATATATTTT,CASSRGRSSGNTIYF
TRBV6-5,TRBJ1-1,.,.,TGTGCTACCAAAGGGGGCACTGAAGCTTTCTTT,CATKGGTEAFF
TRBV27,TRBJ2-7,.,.,TGTGCCAGCAGTCCCTTCCCGGAGGGGGTATACGAGCAGTACTTC,CASSPFPEGVYEQYF
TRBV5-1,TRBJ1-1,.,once,TGCGCCAGCAGCTTGGTGCAGGCAACTGAAGCTTTCTTT,CASSLVQATEAFF
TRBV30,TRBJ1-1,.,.,TGTGCCTGGACAGCCGAGCCAATAAACACTGAAGCTTTCTTT,CAWTAEPINTEAFF
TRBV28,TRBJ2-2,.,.,TGTGCCAGCAGTTTGGGGGGACGGGAGCTGTTTTTT,CASSLGGRELFF
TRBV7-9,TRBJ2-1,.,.,TGTGCCAGCAGTTCCGGGACCAGAGAGGTCGATGAGCAGTTCTTC,CASSSGTREVDEQFF
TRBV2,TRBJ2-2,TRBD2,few,TGTGCCAGCAGTGGGACTAGCGGGGGGGCCGGGGAGCTGTTTTTT,CASSGTSGGAGELFF
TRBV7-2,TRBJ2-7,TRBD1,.,TGTGCCAGCAGCCAAGACAGGGTTTTCGAGCAGTACTTC,CASSQDRVFEQYF
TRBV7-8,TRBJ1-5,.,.,TGTGCCAGCAGCTTAGGGTGGGATCAGCCCCAGCATTTT,CASSLGWDQPQHF
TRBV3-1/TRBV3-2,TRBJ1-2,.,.,TGTGCCAGCAGCCCGACGACAGGCAGCACCTATGGCTACACCTTC,CASSPTTGSTYGYTF
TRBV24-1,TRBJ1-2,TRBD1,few,TGTGCCACCAGTGATTTGGAGCGTCCAGGGGGAGGGGGGTATGGCTACACCTTC,CATSDLERPGGGGYGYTF
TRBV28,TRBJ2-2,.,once,TGTGCCAGCCGGGGGCACGCGAACACCGGGGAGCTGTTTTTT,CASRGHANTGELFF
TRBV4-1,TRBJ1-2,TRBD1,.,TGCGCCAGCAGCCGGGACAGGGTCAACTATGGCTACACCTTC,CASSRDRVNYGYTF
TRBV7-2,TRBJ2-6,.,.,TGTGCCAGCAGCTTACCCAGGGGGGCCAACGTCCTGACTTTC,CASSLPRGANVLTF
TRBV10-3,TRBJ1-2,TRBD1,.,TGTGCCATCAGGCCGGGACAGGGGGCAAACTATGGCTACACCTTC,CAIRPGQGANYGYTF
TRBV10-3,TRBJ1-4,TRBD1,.,TGTGCCATCAGTGAGTACCCCACCGGGACAGTTCACGAAAAACTGTTTTTT,CAISEYPTGTVHEKLFF
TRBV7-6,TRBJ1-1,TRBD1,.,TGTGCCAGCAGCTTAGTCAGGGGGAAGAACACTGAAGCTTTCTTT,CASSLVRGKNTEAFF
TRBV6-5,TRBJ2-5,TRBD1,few,TGTGCCAGCAGTTACTCGGGACAGGGAGGGACCCAGTACTTC,CASSYSGQGGTQYF
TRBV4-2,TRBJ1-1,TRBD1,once,TGTGCCAGCAGCCAAGATCCAGGGGGGAGAACTGAAGCTTTCTTT,CASSQDPGGRTEAFF
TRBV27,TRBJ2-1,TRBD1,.,TGTGCCAGCAGTTTTCCAACACCGGGACAGGGGTCCTACAATGAGCAGTTCTTC,CASSFPTPGQGSYNEQFF
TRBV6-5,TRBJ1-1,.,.,TGTGCCAGCAGTTACTCCCGGGGGGAGGAAGCTTTCTTT,CASSYSRGEEAFF
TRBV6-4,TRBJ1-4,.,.,TGTGCCAGCAGGATTGATAGGGCTTCAACTAATGAAAAACTGTTTTTT,CASRIDRASTNEKLFF
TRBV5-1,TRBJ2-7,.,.,TGCGCCAGCAGCTTGGGATCTCAACCGGGCTACGAGCAGTACTTC,CASSLGSQPGYEQYF
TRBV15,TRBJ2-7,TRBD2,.,TGTGCCACCGGTAGCGGGGGATACGAGCAGTACTTC,CATGSGGYEQYF
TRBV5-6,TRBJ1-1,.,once,TGTGCCAGCAGCGGAGGACAGAACACTGAAGCTTTCTTT,CASSGGQNTEAFF
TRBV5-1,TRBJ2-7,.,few,TGCGCCAGCAGCTTGTCCGGGGGCTCCTACGAGCAGTACTTC,CASSLSGGSYEQYF
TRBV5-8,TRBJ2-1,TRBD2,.,TGCGGGAGGGCCGGACATGAGCAGTTCTTC,CGRAGHEQFF
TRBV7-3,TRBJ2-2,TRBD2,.,TGTGCCAGCAGCTTTACTAGCGGGGCGTTTCGGACCGGGGAGCTGTTTTTT,CASSFTSGAFRTGELFF
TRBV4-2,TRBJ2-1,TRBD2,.,TGTGCCAGCAGCCGGCTAGCGGGGGACTACGATGAGCAGTTCTTC,CASSRLAGDYDEQFF
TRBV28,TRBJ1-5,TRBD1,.,TGTGCCAGCAGTTTAGCGGCGGCAGGGGGAGTCGCAACCCAGCATTTT,CASSLAAAGGVATQHF
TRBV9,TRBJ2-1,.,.,TGTGCCAGCAGCGGACCCAATGAGCAGTTCTTC,CASSGPNEQFF
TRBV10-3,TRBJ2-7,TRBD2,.,TGTGCCACGCAACTAGCGGGGGCCTCCTACGAGCAGTACTTC,CATQLAGASYEQYF
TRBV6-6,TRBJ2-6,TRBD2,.,TGTGCCAGCAGTCAGTGGACTAGCTACCCTGGGGCCAACGTCCTGACTTTC,CASSQWTSYPGANVLTF
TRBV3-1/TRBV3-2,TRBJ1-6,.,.,TGTGCCAGCAGCCTTACTGGTTGGAATTCACCCCTCCACTTT,CASSLTGWNSPLHF
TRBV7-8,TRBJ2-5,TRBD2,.,TGTGCCAGCAGCCTTAGCGGGGGGCCGAGGGAGACCCAGTACTTC,CASSLSGGPRETQYF
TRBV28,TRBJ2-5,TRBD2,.,TGTGCCAGCAGTGCCGGGGGGTCTGAGACCCAGTACTTC,CASSAGGSETQYF
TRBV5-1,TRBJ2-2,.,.,TGCGCCAGCAAACCCCAGGCGGGCGCGAACACCGGGGAGCTGTTTTTT,CASKPQAGANTGELFF